The entry that follows covers one T cell receptor beta chain sequence. Its target antigen remains unknown. Base qualities are not recorded, but no much larger clone differs from it by a single base. These data originate in a study of CD8 T cells in Susac syndrome (dated by TCRdb to between 2018 and 2021). Regarding the research as a whole: The study used repertoire sequencing to test whether antigen drove CD8+ T cell activation and differentiation in Susac syndrome. The clonality of the CD8+ T cell repertoire was compared across about a dozen healthy donors, 14 Susac syndrome patients and around 15 multiple sclerosis patients.

The study at large found these results: The TCR sequencing and HLA analysis was acknowledged to have included a relatively small number of individuals.

High-throughput TCR beta sequencing profiled peripheral blood CD8+ and CD4+ T cells from healthy donors, Susac syndrome patients and multiple sclerosis patients. Multiple sclerosis controls were treatment-naive patients with stable or active relapsing-remitting disease fulfilling revised McDonald criteria. Bulk CD8+ and CD4+ T cells were purified by magnetic negative isolation, whereas CD8+ TEMRA cells were enriched by FACS. Blood was drawn into EDTA tubes, processed within 24 hours, and PBMCs were isolated by density gradient centrifugation. PBMCs intended for TCR sequencing were cryopreserved in liquid nitrogen and thawed later in a water bath at 37 degrees C. The sorted or isolated CD4+, CD8+ and CD8+ TEMRA cells had a purity of 90% or higher. RNA was extracted using the RNeasy kit, and roughly 0.45 to 1 microgram was reverse transcribed with random hexamers. The immunoSEQ multiplex PCR assay, which covers 54 Vbeta and 13 Jbeta segments, was used to amplify TCR beta CDR3 regions. To correct PCR amplification bias, a synthetic template baseline was used for both primer optimization and computational correction. The authors' pipeline ran thus. Reads were annotated to V, D and J genes according to IMGT and were analyzed with immunoSEQ Analyzer, with only productive sequences retained. Clonality was computed as one minus Shannon entropy normalized by log2 of the number of productive unique sequences. Public and private clones were assessed among the 100 most prevalent clones of each patient and control. A clone was defined as Susac-specific if it was absent from the healthy and MS cohorts, from about a thousand published viral clones and from other ImmuneACCESS disease sequences. TCRdb trimmed the raw reads at Q25, called clones with MiXCR and kept productive beta chains. Duplicate CDR3 protein sequences are folded into a single record with the most common DNA and genes. These V and J calls rely on TCRdb rather than the paper's analysis. This sample holds some 140,000 distinct CDR3 sequences; under 95% were observed only once. The ten largest clonotypes hold about 0.23% of the sample.

The V end loses 0 bases and the J end loses 4 bases, and a stretch of 16 bases separates them. The CDR3 measures 17 amino acids from cysteine to phenylalanine. Only the CDR3 portion is preserved as DNA: 51 bases, with reading frame beginning at the first base. In the germline V gene, CDR1 corresponds to LGHNA and CDR2 to YSLEER. Sequencing input: CD8+ T cells from PBMCs. The source is a human donor with multiple sclerosis. The rearrangement joined TRBV4-3 to TRBJ2-1, with the D assignment possibly TRBD1 or TRBD2, given 5 matching bases for each. CDR3 loop: CASSQDVAGTLYNEQFF. The DNA reads TGCGCCAGCAGCCAAGATGTGGCAGGGACCCTGTACAATGAGCAGTTCTTC.